This T cell receptor (beta chain) was recovered during a study of blood T cell repertoires in COVID-19. Study context: Material from acute and convalescent COVID-19 was sourced from the United States, Italy and Spain.

This clone has a single count. The protocol was immunoSEQ multiplex PCR, while the TCRdb copy is restricted to in-frame clones and leaves out a portion. In the table there are about 87,000 clones, roughly 84% of which are singletons. The CDR3 is made up of 18 amino acids. Germline V CDR1 and CDR2: MRHNA, SNTAGT. V was pared by 7 bases and J by 0 bases, with 23 bases between. The chain has TRBV6-4 and TRBJ2-3; perhaps TRBD2 as D (5 bases). Sample: peripheral blood. The receptor's source is a woman aged 80 or over with acute or convalescent COVID-19. The CDR3 protein is CASTPILELVCSTDTQYF. CDR3 coding DNA: TGTGCCAGCACCCCGATCCTGGAACTAGTTTGTAGCACAGATACGCAGTATTTT.